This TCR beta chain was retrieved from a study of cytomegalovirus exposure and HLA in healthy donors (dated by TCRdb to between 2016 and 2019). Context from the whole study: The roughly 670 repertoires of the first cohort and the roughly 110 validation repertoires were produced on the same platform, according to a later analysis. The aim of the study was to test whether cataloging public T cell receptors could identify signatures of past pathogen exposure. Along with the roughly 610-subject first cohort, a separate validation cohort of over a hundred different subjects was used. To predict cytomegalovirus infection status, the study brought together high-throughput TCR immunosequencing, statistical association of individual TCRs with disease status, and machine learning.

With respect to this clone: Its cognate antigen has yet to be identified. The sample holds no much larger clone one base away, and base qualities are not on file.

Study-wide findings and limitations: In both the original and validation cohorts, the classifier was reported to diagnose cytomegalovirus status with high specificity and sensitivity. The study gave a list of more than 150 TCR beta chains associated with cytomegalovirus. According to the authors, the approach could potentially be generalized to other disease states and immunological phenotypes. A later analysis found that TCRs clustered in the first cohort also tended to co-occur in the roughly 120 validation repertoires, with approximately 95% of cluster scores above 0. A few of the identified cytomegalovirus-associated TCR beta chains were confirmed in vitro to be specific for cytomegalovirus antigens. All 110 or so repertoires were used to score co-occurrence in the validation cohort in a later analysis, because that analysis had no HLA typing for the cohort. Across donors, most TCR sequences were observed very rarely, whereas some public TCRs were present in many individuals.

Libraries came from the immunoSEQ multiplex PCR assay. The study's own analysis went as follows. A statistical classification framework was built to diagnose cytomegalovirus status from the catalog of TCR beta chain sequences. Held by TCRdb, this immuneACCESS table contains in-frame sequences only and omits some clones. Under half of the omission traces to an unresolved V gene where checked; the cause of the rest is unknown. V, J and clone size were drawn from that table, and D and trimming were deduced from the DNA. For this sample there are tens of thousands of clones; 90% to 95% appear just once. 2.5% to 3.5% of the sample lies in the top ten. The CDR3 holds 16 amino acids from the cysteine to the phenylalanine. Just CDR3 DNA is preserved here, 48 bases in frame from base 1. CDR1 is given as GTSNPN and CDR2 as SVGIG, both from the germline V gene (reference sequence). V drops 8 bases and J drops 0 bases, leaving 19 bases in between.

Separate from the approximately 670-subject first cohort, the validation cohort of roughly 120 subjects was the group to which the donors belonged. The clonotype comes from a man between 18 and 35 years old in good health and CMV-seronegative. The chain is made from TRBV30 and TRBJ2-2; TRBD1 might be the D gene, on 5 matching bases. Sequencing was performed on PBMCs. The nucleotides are TGTGCCCACTCGCGTTGGCAGGGCGCGAACACCGGGGAGCTGTTTTTT. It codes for CAHSRWQGANTGELFF.